What follows are 18 T cell receptor beta chains derived from one specimen sequenced in a study of human thymus T cells. The repertoire was sequenced with immunoSEQ multiplex PCR; TCRdb's copy has only in-frame clones and lacks some. This table holds 54,000 or so clones, 94% found once. Material: blood. Receptors originate from a boy under two years old with a congenital heart defect but otherwise immunologically healthy.

This clone showed up just once. V is TRBV4-1 and J is TRBJ2-1; 9 nucleotides agree with TRBD1. V lost 3 bases to trimming and J lost 6 bases; unmatched junction nucleotides: 12. CDR1 and CDR2 from the germline V gene are MGHRA and YSYEKL. This CDR3 has 17 amino acids. The CDR3 bases are TGCGCCAGCAGCCAGAAGCCGGACAGGGGTTGGGGCAATGAGCAGTTCTTC. The encoded protein is CASSQKPDRGWGNEQFF.

This chain joins TRBV19 and TRBJ2-7; TRBD2 agrees at 7 bases. The V segment lost 5 bases and the J segment 4 bases; nucleotides outside the gene matches: 14. CDR1 and CDR2 from the germline V gene are LNHDA and SQIVND (reference sequence). The CDR3 consists of 16 residues. DNA of the CDR3: TGTGCCAGTAGTGTCCTTGGAGGGAGGGGATTATACGAGCAGTACTTC. It specifies CASSVLGGRGLYEQYF.

The chain uses TRBV10-1 and TRBJ1-4; D unclear. Germline CDR1 is WNHNN and CDR2 is SYGVQD (reference sequence). Trimming stripped 5 bases from V and 8 bases from J, with 9 bases between. The CDR3 sequence is 12 residues long. As DNA, the CDR3 is TGCGCCAGCAGTCCCACACGGGAAAAACTGTTTTTT. This encodes CASSPTREKLFF.

This clone was recorded a few times. V usage is TRBV27 and J usage is TRBJ1-6, with D unresolved. Trimming pared 7 bases from V and 6 bases from J, leaving 16 bases between. Germline values: CDR1 MNHEY, CDR2 SMNVEV (reference sequence). This CDR3 contains 15 residues. The CDR3 coding sequence is TGTGCCAGCACCAAGACCCGAAGCCCTAATTCACCCCTCCACTTT. Its protein is CASTKTRSPNSPLHF.

The chain employs TRBV4-1 and TRBJ2-7, with no clear D. The germline gives CDR1 MGHRA, CDR2 YSYEKL. V lost 2 bases and J 6 bases, leaving 14 bases between the germline ends. The CDR3 extends over 14 amino acids. In DNA, the CDR3 is TGCGCCAGCAGCCAACGACCGATAATGAGCGAGCAGTACTTC. Protein: CASSQRPIMSEQYF.

The J gene is TRBJ2-3, the V gene TRBV11-1; 10 nucleotides align to TRBD1. The germline CDR1 and CDR2 sequences are SGHAT and FQDESV (reference sequence). V lost 6 bases, J lost 1 base, and 4 bases stayed unmatched. The CDR3 length is 15 residues. CDR3 DNA: TGTGCCAGCAGTCGGGACAGGGGTGGCACAGATACGCAGTATTTT. Its protein is CASSRDRGGTDTQYF.

The CDR3, as DNA: TGTGCCAGCAGGGGGACAGGGGATGAAAAACTGTTTTTT. Protein product: CASRGTGDEKLFF. This sequence joins TRBV2 and TRBJ1-4; 10 bases map to TRBD1. The CDR3 has 13 residues. Germline loops: CDR1 SNHLY, CDR2 FYNNEI. V gave up 6 bases and J gave up 6 bases; unmatched junction bases: 1. Using reference TRBV2 and TRBJ1-4 for the parts outside the CDR3, the full variable domain is EPEVTQTPSHQVTQMGQEVILRCVPISNHLYFYWYRQILGQKVEFLVSFYNNEISEKSEIFDDQFSVERPDGSNFTLKIRSTKLEDSAMYFCASRGTGDEKLFFGSGTQLSVL.

CDR3 sequence reads: CASSGWGFNYGYTF. Here the CDR3 DNA reads TGCGCCAGCAGCGGATGGGGCTTTAACTATGGCTACACCTTC. The rearrangement links TRBV5-1 to TRBJ1-2; a possible D gene is TRBD1 (5 bases). The CDR3 has 14 residues. Germline V CDR1 and CDR2: SGHRS, YFSETQ. V lost 4 bases, J lost 1 base, and 11 bases lay in between.

V usage is TRBV9 and J usage is TRBJ1-2; perhaps TRBD1 as D (6 bases). From germline, CDR1 is SGDLS and CDR2 YYNGEE. V dropped 4 bases and J dropped 4 bases, with 14 bases sitting between them. This CDR3 has 14 amino acids. Here the CDR3 reads CASSPKQGVYGYTF. CDR3 in DNA: TGTGCCAGCAGCCCCAAACAGGGAGTCTATGGCTACACCTTC.

The chain is built from TRBV6-5 and TRBJ2-5, with D perhaps matching TRBD1 or TRBD2 (6 bases each). V lost 2 bases and J 1 base, leaving 14 bases between the germline ends. From germline, CDR1 is MNHEY and CDR2 SVGAGI. The CDR3 is made up of 16 amino acids. The CDR3 loop reads CASSYGGPLSQETQYF. The CDR3 nucleotides are TGTGCCAGCAGTTACGGGGGGCCGCTAAGCCAAGAGACCCAGTACTTC.

The rearrangement links TRBV19 to TRBJ2-7; 7 bases fit TRBD2. The CDR3 runs to 14 residues. The trim removed 2 bases at V and 3 bases at J, leaving 4 bases unmatched. The germline gives CDR1 LNHDA, CDR2 SQIVND (reference sequence). CDR3: CASSISGAVYEQYF. In DNA form, the CDR3 reads TGTGCCAGTAGTATAAGCGGGGCCGTCTACGAGCAGTACTTC.

This clone was seen a single time. This chain links TRBV4-1 with TRBJ2-5, with D perhaps matching TRBD2 (5 bases). Trimming pared 1 base from V and 0 bases from J, leaving 9 bases between. The germline gives CDR1 MGHRA, CDR2 YSYEKL. CDR3 length: 15 residues. CDR3 protein: CASSQAGMYQETQYF. For the CDR3, the DNA is TGCGCCAGCAGCCAAGCGGGGATGTACCAAGAGACCCAGTACTTC.

The chain uses TRBV2 and TRBJ1-1; D is undetermined. Trimming left V 6 bases short and J 8 bases short, with 10 bases between. Germline-derived CDR1 and CDR2 are SNHLY and FYNNEI. The length of the CDR3 is 11 residues. CDR3 bases: TGTGCCAGCAGAGCCGACAAGGAAGCTTTCTTT. This encodes CASRADKEAFF.

The chain carries TRBV10-3 and TRBJ2-1; tentative D call: TRBD1 (7 bases). The CDR3 is 14 amino acids. Germline loops: CDR1 ENHRY, CDR2 SYGVKD. Between the trimmed V and J ends, which lost 7 bases and 5 bases, there was a span of 15 bases. CDR3 sequence (DNA): TGTGCCATCAACCTCAGGGGGGTAGACAATGAGCAGTTCTTC. Translated: CAINLRGVDNEQFF.

V and J are TRBV27 and TRBJ2-7; 9 bases line up with TRBD1. CDR3 length equals 15 residues. Germline CDR1 reads MNHEY; CDR2 reads SMNVEV (reference sequence). Trimming removed 3 bases from V and 4 bases from J; junction bases left unmatched: 7. The CDR3 is CASSFIGTGQYEQYF. The CDR3 DNA reads as TGTGCCAGCAGTTTCATCGGGACAGGGCAGTACGAGCAGTACTTC.

The V gene is TRBV6-5, the J gene TRBJ2-3; no clear D. Trimming cost V 8 bases and J 2 bases, with 11 bases left between them. This CDR3 spans 13 amino acids. Looked up from germline, CDR1 is MNHEY and CDR2 is SVGAGI. In nucleotides, the CDR3 is TGTGCCAGCGGTGGGCTTAACACAGATACGCAGTATTTT. It specifies CASGGLNTDTQYF.

The gene calls are TRBV4-2 and TRBJ2-1; TRBD2 agrees at 7 bases. Germline V gives CDR1 LGHNA, CDR2 YNFKEQ. Trimming took 8 bases from V and 8 from J; bases not matched to a gene: 9. This CDR3 contains 13 residues. The CDR3 loop reads CASAGVVGDEQFF. CDR3 coding DNA: TGTGCCAGCGCGGGGGTAGTAGGCGATGAGCAGTTCTTC.

The V gene is TRBV6-5, the J gene TRBJ1-2, with D possibly being TRBD1 (6 bases). The ends were cut back, 2 bases at V and 4 bases at J, with 17 bases in the middle. Looked up from germline, CDR1 is MNHEY and CDR2 is SVGAGI. This CDR3 has 16 residues. CDR3 sequence reads: CASSYISRGTGYGYTF. The DNA of the CDR3 is TGTGCCAGCAGTTACATCTCCAGGGGCACTGGCTATGGCTACACCTTC.